This T cell receptor beta chain was sequenced in a study of blood T cell repertoires in COVID-19. Study-wide background: Samples taken during acute and convalescent COVID-19 were collected in the United States, Italy and Spain. T cells, B-cell-depleted T cells, or PBMCs provided the cDNA or gDNA that served as material.

Seattle patient enrollment occurred during active infection, with longitudinal follow-up thereafter. In the source study's methods: Reference gene primer amplification gave estimated nucleated cell counts. Libraries were prepared by immunoSEQ multiplex PCR; TCRdb keeps only in-frame clonotypes and omits some of them. V, J and clone size reflect that table, while D and trimming were determined from the DNA. This table holds tens of thousands of clones, about 87% found once. This clone was counted between two and nine times. The CDR3 loop spans 14 amino acids. The V and J ends lost 4 bases and 7 bases, in that order; junction bases with no gene match: 8. Germline assignment: CDR1 LNHDA and CDR2 SQIVND (reference sequence).

The sequenced sample consisted of peripheral blood. The TCR comes from a man between 35 and 55 years old with COVID-19, enrolled during active disease. The V call is TRBV19, the J call TRBJ1-2, with 8 bases fitting TRBD1. The CDR3 here is CASSTGTGRGGYTF. Written as DNA, the CDR3 is TGTGCCAGTAGTACTGGGACAGGTAGAGGTGGCTACACCTTC.